This T cell receptor beta chain was observed in a study of OX40 agonist ivuxolimab in advanced cancers. Across the study: At doses from 0.01 to 10 mg/kg, patients were given intravenous ivuxolimab every 2 weeks.

Points from the study as a whole: More expanded clones were found, on average, in CD8+ than in CD4+ T cells. Among the nonresponders, some also had low normalized T-cell clonal expansion.

This clone was found a few times. The antigen remains unidentified. Assay used: immunoSEQ multiplex PCR; TCRdb lists only in-frame clones, some missing. The sample lists approximately 70,000 clones, roughly 80% occurring once. This specimen consisted of CD4+ or CD8+ T cells sorted from blood, obtained in a trial of the OX40 agonist ivuxolimab. The receptor comes from an adult with an advanced solid tumor such as melanoma, head and neck, liver or kidney cancer.

The CDR3 reads CASSGVARTDTQYF. CDR3 nucleotides: TGTGCCAGCAGCGGGGTTGCGAGAACAGATACGCAGTATTTT. The chain uses TRBV2 and TRBJ2-3; possible D gene TRBD2, 5 bases. The V gene lost 6 bases and the J gene lost 3 bases, with 13 bases spanning the gap. The germline gives CDR1 SNHLY, CDR2 FYNNEI. This CDR3 has 14 residues.